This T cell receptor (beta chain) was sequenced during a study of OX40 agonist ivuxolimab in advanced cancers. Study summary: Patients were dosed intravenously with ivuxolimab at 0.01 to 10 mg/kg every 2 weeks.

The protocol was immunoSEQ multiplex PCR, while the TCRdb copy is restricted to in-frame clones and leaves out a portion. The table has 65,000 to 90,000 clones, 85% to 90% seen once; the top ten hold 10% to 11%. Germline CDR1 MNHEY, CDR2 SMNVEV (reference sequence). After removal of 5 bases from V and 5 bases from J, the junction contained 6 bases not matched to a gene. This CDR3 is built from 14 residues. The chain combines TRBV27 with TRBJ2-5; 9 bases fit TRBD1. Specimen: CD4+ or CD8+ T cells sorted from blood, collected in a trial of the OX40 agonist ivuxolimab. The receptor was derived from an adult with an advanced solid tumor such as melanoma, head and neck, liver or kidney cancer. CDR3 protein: CASSPNRGLETQYF. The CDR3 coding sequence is TGTGCCAGCAGTCCTAACAGGGGGCTTGAGACCCAGTACTTC.